The clone carrying this T cell receptor (beta chain) was counted a few times. Researchers amplified the TCR beta CDR3 regions from RNA transcripts. Carried out on the TCR CDR3, a first-round RT-PCR used the HTBI primer set. TCRdb analysed the multiplex PCR reads with MiXCR anew, one entry per CDR3 protein. In the table there are some 320,000 distinct CDR3 sequences, roughly an eighth of which are singletons. Ophthalmopathy cases met thresholds of Clinical Activity Score at least 3, NOSPECS grade at least 4 and duration under 3 months. On the basis of clinical symptoms, serum thyroxine and TRAb, thyroid ultrasound and orbital computed tomography, diagnoses were made. Fresh 10 ml peripheral blood yielded PBMCs. Trimming cost V 4 bases and J 5 bases; bases outside gene matches: 4. Germline V gene sequence: CDR1 SQVTM, CDR2 ANQGSEA. The CDR3 has 12 amino acids. This record comes from a study of T cells in Graves' hyperthyroidism and ophthalmopathy.

The chain links TRBV29-1 to TRBJ1-1; 7 nucleotides match TRBD1. The receptor was derived from a woman aged 40-49 years with Graves' ophthalmopathy. Source material: blood. CDR3: CSVGRGQTEAFF. CDR3 nucleotides: TGCAGCGTTGGGAGGGGGCAAACTGAAGCTTTCTTT.